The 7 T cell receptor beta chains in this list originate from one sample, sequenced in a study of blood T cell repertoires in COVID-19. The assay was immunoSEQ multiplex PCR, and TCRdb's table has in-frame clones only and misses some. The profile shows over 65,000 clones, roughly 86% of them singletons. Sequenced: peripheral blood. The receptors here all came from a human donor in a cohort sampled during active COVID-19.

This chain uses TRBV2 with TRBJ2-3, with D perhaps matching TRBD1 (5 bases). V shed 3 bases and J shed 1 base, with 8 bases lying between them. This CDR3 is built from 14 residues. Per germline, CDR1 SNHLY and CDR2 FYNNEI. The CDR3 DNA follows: TGTGCCAGCAGTGACAGGGCCCGCACAGATACGCAGTATTTT. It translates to CASSDRARTDTQYF.

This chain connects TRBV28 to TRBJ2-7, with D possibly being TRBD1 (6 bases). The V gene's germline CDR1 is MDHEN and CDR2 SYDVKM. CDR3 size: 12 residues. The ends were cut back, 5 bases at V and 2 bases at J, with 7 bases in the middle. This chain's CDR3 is CASSGQTYEQYF. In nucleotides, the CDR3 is TGTGCCAGCAGTGGACAGACCTACGAGCAGTACTTC. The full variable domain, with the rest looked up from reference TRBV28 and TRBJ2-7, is DVKVTQSSRYLVKRTGEKVFLECVQDMDHENMFWYRQDPGLGLRLIYFSYDVKMKEKGDIPEGYSVSREKKERFSLILESASTNQTSMYLCASSGQTYEQYFGPGTRLTVT.

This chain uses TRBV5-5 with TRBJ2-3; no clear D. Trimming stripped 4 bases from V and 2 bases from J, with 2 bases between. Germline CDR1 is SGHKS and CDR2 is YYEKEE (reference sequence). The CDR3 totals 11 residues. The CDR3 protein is CASSLTDTQYF. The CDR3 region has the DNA TGTGCCAGCAGCCTCACAGATACGCAGTATTTT.

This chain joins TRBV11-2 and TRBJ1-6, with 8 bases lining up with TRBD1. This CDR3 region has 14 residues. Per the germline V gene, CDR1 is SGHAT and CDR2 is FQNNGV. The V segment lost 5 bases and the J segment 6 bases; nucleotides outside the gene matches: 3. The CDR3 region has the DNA TGTGCCAGCAGCCTACAGGGGGGTAATTCACCCCTCCACTTT. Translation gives CASSLQGGNSPLHF.

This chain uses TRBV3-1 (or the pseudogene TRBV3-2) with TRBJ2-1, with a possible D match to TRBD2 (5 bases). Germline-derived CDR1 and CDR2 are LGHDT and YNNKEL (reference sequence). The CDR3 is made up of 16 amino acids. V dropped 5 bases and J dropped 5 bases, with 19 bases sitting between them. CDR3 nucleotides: TGTGCCAGCAGCACGGCCGGGCCCGGGGTAAACAATGAGCAGTTCTTC. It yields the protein CASSTAGPGVNNEQFF.

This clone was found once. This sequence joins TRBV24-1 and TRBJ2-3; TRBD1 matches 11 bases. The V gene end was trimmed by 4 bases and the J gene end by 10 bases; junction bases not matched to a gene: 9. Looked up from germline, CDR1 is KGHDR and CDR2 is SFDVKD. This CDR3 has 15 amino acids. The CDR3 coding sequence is TGTGCCACCAGTGACACCGGGACAGGGGGGATTGCGCAGTATTTT. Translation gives CATSDTGTGGIAQYF.

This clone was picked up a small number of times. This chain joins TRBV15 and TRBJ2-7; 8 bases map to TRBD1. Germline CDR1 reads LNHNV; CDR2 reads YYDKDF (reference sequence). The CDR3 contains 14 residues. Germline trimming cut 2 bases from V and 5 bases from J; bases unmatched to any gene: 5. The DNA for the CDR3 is TGTGCCACCAGCAGACCAGGGGGCTTCGACGAGCAGTACTTC. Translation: CATSRPGGFDEQYF.